This T cell receptor beta chain was recorded in a study of human T cells and chemical hapten exposure. The time point: patch test 1, 2 weeks after DPC sensitization. Stated treatment: therapeutic diphenylcyclopropenone sensitization with weekly scalp DPC. Drawing of blood took place ahead of applying each patch test. People who gave samples had alopecia, were 18 to 70 years old, and were suitable for DPC. Germline-derived CDR1 and CDR2 are SQVTM and ANQGSEA. The CDR3 loop spans 16 amino acids. With 4 bases clipped from V and 2 bases from J, the junction kept 12 bases outside the gene matches. Attachment of unique molecular identifiers to individual cDNA molecules was performed in the library. Each CDR3 protein is one row after TCRdb ran MiXCR on the RACE reads. Here the sample spans about 120,000 distinct CDR3 sequences, 9% to 14% being singletons. This clonotype was detected only a few times.

The origin of this receptor is a woman in her 50s with alopecia areata. Some clones in this sample may be carry-over from other donors' samples. The sample here was whole blood, taken in connection with sensitization to the hapten diphenylcyclopropenone (DPC). V and J are TRBV29-1 and TRBJ2-3, with TRBD1 matching 7 bases. CDR3 region: CSVGGGEGATTDTQYF. CDR3 nucleotides: TGCAGCGTTGGAGGGGGCGAGGGGGCGACCACAGATACGCAGTATTTT.